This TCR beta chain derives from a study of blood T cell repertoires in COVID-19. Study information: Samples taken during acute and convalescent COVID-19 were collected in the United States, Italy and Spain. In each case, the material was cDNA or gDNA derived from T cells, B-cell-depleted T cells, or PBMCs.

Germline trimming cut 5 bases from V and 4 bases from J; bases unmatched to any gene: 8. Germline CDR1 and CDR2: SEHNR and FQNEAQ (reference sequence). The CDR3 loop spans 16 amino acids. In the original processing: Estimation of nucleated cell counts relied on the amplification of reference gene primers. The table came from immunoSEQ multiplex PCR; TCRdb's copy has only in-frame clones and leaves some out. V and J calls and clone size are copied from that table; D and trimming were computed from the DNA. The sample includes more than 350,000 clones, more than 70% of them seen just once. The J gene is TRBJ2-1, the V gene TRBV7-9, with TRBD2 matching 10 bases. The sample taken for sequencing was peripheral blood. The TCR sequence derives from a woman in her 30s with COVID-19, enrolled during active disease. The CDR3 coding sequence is TGTGCCAGCAGCGTCGGGGGAGCGGGAGGGTACAATGAGCAGTTCTTC. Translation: CASSVGGAGGYNEQFF.